A selection of T cell receptor beta chains follows, all from one sample in a study of T cell repertoires in cytomegalovirus infection. TCRdb re-analysed the reads in MiXCR, keeping a single row per CDR3 protein. Of about 260,000 distinct CDR3 sequences in the sample, approximately 10% were seen once. Sample: PBMCs. The origin of the receptors is a human donor in good health (CMV status not recorded). Some clones in this sample may be carry-over from other donors' samples. The CDR3 runs from the conserved cysteine through the conserved F or W. D genes are given only for firm matches. A row's size may be missing; if present it is once, few, many or a size class.

>TRBJ2-7|NA|TRBD1|TRBV28
CASSFAGQGAYEQYF
TGTGCCAGCAGTTTTGCGGGACAGGGGGCTTACGAGCAGTACTTC
>TRBJ2-1|many|NA|TRBV7-3
CASSLTLTGSEQFF
TGTGCCAGCAGCTTAACACTTACAGGGAGTGAGCAGTTCTTC
>TRBJ1-2|many|NA|TRBV29-1
CSVVHLWGDYGYTF
TGCAGCGTTGTCCATCTTTGGGGGGACTATGGCTACACCTTC
>TRBJ1-2|NA|TRBD1|TRBV29-1
CSVGARTGFDGYTF
TGCAGCGTCGGAGCCCGGACAGGGTTCGATGGCTACACCTTC
>TRBJ1-2|many|NA|TRBV7-2
CASSSGQPPLGGYTF
TGTGCCAGCAGCTCCGGACAGCCCCCTTTGGGAGGCTACACCTTC
>TRBJ2-5|many|NA|TRBV7-2
CASSLAGGAGETQYF
TGTGCCAGCAGCTTAGCAGGGGGCGCGGGGGAGACCCAGTACTTC
>TRBJ2-3|NA|TRBD2|TRBV6-6
CASNNRLAGVGDTQYF
TGTGCCAGCAACAACCGACTAGCGGGAGTTGGGGATACGCAGTATTTT
>TRBJ2-3|many|TRBD2|TRBV7-2
CASSLALTSGSTDTQYF
TGTGCCAGCAGCTTAGCGCTTACTAGCGGAAGCACAGATACGCAGTATTTT
>TRBJ1-1|many|NA|TRBV7-6
CASSLDVGLGAFF
TGTGCCAGCAGCTTAGATGTGGGCTTGGGAGCTTTCTTT
>TRBJ2-7|many|NA|TRBV7-2
CASSLEEGVQYF
TGTGCCAGCAGCTTAGAGGAGGGCGTGCAGTACTTC
>TRBJ2-5|many|NA|TRBV5-4
CASSLPTPSGTQYF
TGTGCCAGCAGCTTGCCGACCCCGTCGGGGACCCAGTACTTC
>TRBJ2-1|many|NA|TRBV12-3/TRBV12-4
CASSFPINSVVYNEQFF
TGTGCCAGCAGTTTCCCAATAAACAGCGTGGTTTACAATGAGCAGTTCTTC
>TRBJ1-5|many|TRBD1|TRBV12-3/TRBV12-4
CASRVGGDHRQPQHF
TGTGCCAGCAGAGTAGGGGGCGACCATCGTCAGCCCCAGCATTTT
>TRBJ1-2|few|TRBD1|TRBV12-5
CASGLGTGAFYGYTF
TGTGCTAGTGGTTTGGGGACAGGCGCATTTTATGGCTACACCTTC
>TRBJ2-4|NA|TRBD1|TRBV20-1
CSAFPAGGGVAKYIQYF
TGCAGTGCATTCCCCGCAGGGGGTGGAGTTGCCAAATACATTCAGTACTTC
>TRBJ2-2|many|NA|TRBV29-1
CSGSGVNTGELFF
TGCAGCGGTAGCGGAGTGAACACCGGGGAGCTGTTTTTT
>TRBJ2-4|many|NA|TRBV7-2
CASSSIGLGRAKNIQYF
TGTGCCAGCAGCTCCATAGGACTGGGGCGGGCCAAAAACATTCAGTACTTC
>TRBJ1-2|few|TRBD1|TRBV28
CASSLRAGGEDGYTF
TGTGCCAGCAGTTTGAGGGCAGGGGGCGAAGATGGCTACACCTTC
>TRBJ2-3|NA|TRBD2|TRBV28
CASSLMPSGKTDTQYF
TGTGCCAGCAGTTTAATGCCTAGCGGGAAGACAGATACGCAGTATTTT
>TRBJ2-3|many|NA|TRBV7-2
CASSPRDPEADTQYF
TGTGCCAGCAGCCCGCGGGATCCCGAGGCAGATACGCAGTATTTT
>TRBJ2-2|few|NA|TRBV5-6
CASSLATTGSTGELFF
TGTGCCAGCAGCTTGGCCACTACAGGGAGCACCGGGGAGCTGTTTTTT
>TRBJ2-7|many|NA|TRBV23-1
CAGGMTVLYEQYF
TGCGCCGGAGGAATGACGGTTCTCTACGAGCAGTACTTC
>TRBJ1-2|many|NA|TRBV6-1
CASSSLRSRVNYGYTF
TGTGCCAGCAGCTCGCTCCGTTCGCGGGTCAACTATGGCTACACCTTC
>TRBJ2-3|few|TRBD1|TRBV24-1
CATSDRTGATDTQYF
TGTGCCACCAGTGATAGGACAGGGGCGACAGATACGCAGTATTTT
>TRBJ1-1|few|NA|TRBV11-3
CASSSPRSFMNTEAFF
TGTGCCAGCAGCTCGCCAAGAAGTTTTATGAACACTGAAGCTTTCTTT
>TRBJ2-7|many|NA|TRBV7-2
CASSPKGRAYEQYF
TGTGCCAGCAGCCCTAAGGGACGGGCCTACGAGCAGTACTTC
>TRBJ2-1|few|TRBD2|TRBV5-1
CASSAGLARREGQFF
TGCGCCAGCAGCGCCGGACTAGCGAGAAGGGAGGGGCAGTTCTTC
>TRBJ1-2|many|NA|TRBV7-2
CASSLGSAGAAGYTF
TGTGCCAGCAGCTTAGGATCGGCGGGGGCGGCCGGCTACACCTTC
>TRBJ1-2|many|NA|TRBV7-8
CASSPRGGLDYGYTF
TGTGCCAGCAGCCCTAGGGGGGGGCTGGACTATGGCTACACCTTC
>TRBJ2-3|many|TRBD2|TRBV7-2
CASSWSAGDTDTQYF
TGTGCCAGCAGCTGGTCGGCGGGAGACACAGATACGCAGTATTTT
>TRBJ1-2|NA|TRBD1|TRBV19
CASSRGQGISYTF
TGTGCCAGTAGTAGGGGACAGGGGATAAGCTACACCTTC
>TRBJ1-4|many|NA|TRBV11-2
CASSSPGTANEKLFF
TGTGCCAGCAGCTCCCCCGGGACGGCTAATGAAAAACTGTTTTTT
>TRBJ1-1|many|NA|TRBV5-6
CASSWTAQNTEAFF
TGTGCCAGCAGCTGGACAGCCCAGAACACTGAAGCTTTCTTT